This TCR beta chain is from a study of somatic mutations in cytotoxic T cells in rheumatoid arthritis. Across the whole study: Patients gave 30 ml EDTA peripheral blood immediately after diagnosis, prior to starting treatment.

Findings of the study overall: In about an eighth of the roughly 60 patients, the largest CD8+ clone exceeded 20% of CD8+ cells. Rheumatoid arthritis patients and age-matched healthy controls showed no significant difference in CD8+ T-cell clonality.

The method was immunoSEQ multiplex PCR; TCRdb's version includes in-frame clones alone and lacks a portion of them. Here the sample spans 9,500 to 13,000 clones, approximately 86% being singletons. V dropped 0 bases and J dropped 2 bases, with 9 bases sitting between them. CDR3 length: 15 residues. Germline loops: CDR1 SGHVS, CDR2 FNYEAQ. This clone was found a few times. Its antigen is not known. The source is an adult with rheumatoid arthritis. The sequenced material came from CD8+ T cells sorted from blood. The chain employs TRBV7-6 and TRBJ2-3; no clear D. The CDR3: CASSLAPLDTDTQYF. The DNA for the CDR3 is TGTGCCAGCAGCTTAGCGCCCCTAGACACAGATACGCAGTATTTT.